This T cell receptor beta chain was found in a study of blood T cell repertoires in COVID-19. Study overall: From T cells, B-cell-depleted T cells, or PBMCs came the material, which was cDNA or gDNA.

This CDR3 comprises 19 residues. J gave up 4 bases and V 1 base, and 10 bases lay outside the gene matches. Germline V lookup: CDR1 SGHTA, CDR2 FQGNSA. Assay used: immunoSEQ multiplex PCR; TCRdb lists only in-frame clones, some missing. Of over 250,000 clones listed, roughly nine tenths were seen once; the top ten hold approximately 3.8%. The sequenced material came from peripheral blood. The rearrangement joins TRBV7-2 to TRBJ2-2; 12 bases fit TRBD2. The TCR comes from a man in his fifties or sixties who had recovered from COVID-19. CDR3 nucleotides: TGTGCCAGCAGCTTAGTAGTGCTAGCGGGGGGGCTGGGCACCGGGGAGCTGTTTTTT. It yields the protein CASSLVVLAGGLGTGELFF.